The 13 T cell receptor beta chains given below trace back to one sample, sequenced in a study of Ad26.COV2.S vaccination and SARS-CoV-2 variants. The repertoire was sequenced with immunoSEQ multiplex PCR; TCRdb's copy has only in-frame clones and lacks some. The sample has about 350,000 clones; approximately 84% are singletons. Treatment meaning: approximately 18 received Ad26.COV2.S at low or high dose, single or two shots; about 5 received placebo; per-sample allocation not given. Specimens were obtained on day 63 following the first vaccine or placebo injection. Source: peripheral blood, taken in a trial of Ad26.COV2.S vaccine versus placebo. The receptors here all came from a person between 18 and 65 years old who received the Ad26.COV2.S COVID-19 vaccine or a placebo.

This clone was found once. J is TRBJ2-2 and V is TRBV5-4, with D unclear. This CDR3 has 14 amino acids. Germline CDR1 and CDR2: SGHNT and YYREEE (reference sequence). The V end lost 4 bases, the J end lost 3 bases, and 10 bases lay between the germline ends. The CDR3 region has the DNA TGTGCCAGCAGCCCAAGAAGGGACACCGGGGAGCTGTTTTTT. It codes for CASSPRRDTGELFF.

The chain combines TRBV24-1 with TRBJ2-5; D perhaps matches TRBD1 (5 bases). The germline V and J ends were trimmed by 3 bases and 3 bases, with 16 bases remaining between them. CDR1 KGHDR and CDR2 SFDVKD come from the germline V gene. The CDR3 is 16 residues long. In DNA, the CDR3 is TGTGCCACCAGTGATGGCAGGGTAGTAATCGAAGAGACCCAGTACTTC. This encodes CATSDGRVVIEETQYF.

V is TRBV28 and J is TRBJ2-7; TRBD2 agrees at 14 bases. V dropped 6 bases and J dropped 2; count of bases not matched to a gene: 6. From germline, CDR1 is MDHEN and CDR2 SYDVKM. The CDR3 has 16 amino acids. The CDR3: CASSDGTSGSPYEQYF. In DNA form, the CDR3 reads TGTGCCAGCAGCGACGGGACTAGCGGGAGCCCCTACGAGCAGTACTTC.

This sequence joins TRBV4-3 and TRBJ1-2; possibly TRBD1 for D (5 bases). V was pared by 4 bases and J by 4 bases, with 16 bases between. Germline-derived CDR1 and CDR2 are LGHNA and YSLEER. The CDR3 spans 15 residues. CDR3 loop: CASSRAGTAIYGYTF. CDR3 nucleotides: TGCGCCAGCAGCCGTGCCGGGACGGCTATCTATGGCTACACCTTC.

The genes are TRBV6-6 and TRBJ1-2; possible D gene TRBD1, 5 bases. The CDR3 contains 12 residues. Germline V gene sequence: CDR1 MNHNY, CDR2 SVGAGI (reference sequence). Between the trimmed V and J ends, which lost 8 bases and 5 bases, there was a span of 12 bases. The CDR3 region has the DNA TGTGCCAGCGAAACTGGGGGTTATGGCTACACCTTC. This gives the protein CASETGGYGYTF.

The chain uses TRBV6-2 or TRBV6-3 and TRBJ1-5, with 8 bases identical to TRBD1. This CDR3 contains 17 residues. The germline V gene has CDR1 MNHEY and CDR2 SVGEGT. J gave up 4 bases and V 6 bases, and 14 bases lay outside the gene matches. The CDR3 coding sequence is TGTGCCAGCAGCCCGGGACAGGTGGTTATAGGAAATCAGCCCCAGCATTTT. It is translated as CASSPGQVVIGNQPQHF.

CDR3 protein: CASSPQPSTGADTQYF. The CDR3 nucleotides are TGTGCCAGCTCACCACAACCGTCGACAGGGGCAGATACGCAGTATTTT. This chain links TRBV18 with TRBJ2-3; 8 positions match TRBD1. Germline CDR1 reads KGHSH; CDR2 reads LQKENI. J lost 4 bases, V lost 1 base, and 7 bases had no gene match. The CDR3 extends over 16 amino acids.

The DNA of the CDR3 is TGTGCCAGCAGCACAGGATCGGGGACAGGCCGCCATACGCAGTATTTT. This codes for CASSTGSGTGRHTQYF. V gene TRBV9 combines with J gene TRBJ2-3; TRBD1 agrees at 8 bases. Unmatched junction bases numbered 14, after V lost 4 bases and J lost 7 bases. From germline, CDR1 is SGDLS and CDR2 YYNGEE. The CDR3 loop spans 16 amino acids.

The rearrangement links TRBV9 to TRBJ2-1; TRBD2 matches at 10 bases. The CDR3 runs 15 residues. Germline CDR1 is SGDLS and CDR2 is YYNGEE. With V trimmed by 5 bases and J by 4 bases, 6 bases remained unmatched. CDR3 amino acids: CASSYSGGIYNEQFF. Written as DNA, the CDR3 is TGTGCCAGCAGTTATAGCGGGGGGATATACAATGAGCAGTTCTTC.

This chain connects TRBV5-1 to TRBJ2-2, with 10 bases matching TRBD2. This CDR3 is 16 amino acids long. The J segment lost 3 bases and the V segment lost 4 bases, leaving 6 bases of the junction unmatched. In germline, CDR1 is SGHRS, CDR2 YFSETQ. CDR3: CASSVLAGADTGELFF. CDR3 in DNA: TGCGCCAGCAGCGTGCTAGCGGGAGCGGACACCGGGGAGCTGTTTTTT.

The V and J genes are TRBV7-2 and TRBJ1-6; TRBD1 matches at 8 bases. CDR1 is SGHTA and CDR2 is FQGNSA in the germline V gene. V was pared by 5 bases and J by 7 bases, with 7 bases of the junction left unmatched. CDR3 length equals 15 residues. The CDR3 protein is CASSGKRTGNSPLHF. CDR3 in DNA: TGTGCCAGCAGCGGAAAGCGGACAGGGAATTCACCCCTCCACTTT.

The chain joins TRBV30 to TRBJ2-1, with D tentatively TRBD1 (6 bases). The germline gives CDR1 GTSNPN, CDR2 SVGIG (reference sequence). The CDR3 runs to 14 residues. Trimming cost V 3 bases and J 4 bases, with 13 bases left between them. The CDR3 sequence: CAWSPGQLYNEQFF. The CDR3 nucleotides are TGTGCCTGGAGCCCGGGACAACTGTACAATGAGCAGTTCTTC. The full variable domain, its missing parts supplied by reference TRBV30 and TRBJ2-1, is SQTIHQWPATLVQPVGSPLSLECTVEGTSNPNLYWYRQAAGRGLQLLFYSVGIGQISSEVPQNLSASRPQDRQFILSSKKLLLSDSGFYLCAWSPGQLYNEQFFGPGTRLTVL.

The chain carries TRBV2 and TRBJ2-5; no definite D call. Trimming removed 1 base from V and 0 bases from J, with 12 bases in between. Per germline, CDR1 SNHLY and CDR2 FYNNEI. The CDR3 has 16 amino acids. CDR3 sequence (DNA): TGTGCCAGCAGTGAAGGGGTAGCCTGGTACCAAGAGACCCAGTACTTC. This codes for CASSEGVAWYQETQYF.